This T cell receptor (beta chain) was observed in a study of cytomegalovirus exposure and HLA in healthy donors. Primers: 60 Vbeta forward and 13 Jbeta reverse. The repertoire was sequenced with immunoSEQ multiplex PCR; TCRdb's copy has only in-frame clones and lacks some. This sample has 150,000 to 200,000 clones; about 80% occur once, and the top ten carry approximately 1%. Germline lookup yields CDR1 SNHLY and CDR2 FYNNEI. This CDR3 contains 15 residues. V shed 6 bases, J shed 7 bases, and the junction held 9 bases outside the gene matches. This TCR was recovered from a woman aged 40 to 50 in good health and CMV-seronegative. Sequencing input: PBMCs. The chain recombines TRBV2 with TRBJ1-1, with TRBD1 matching over 12 bases. The CDR3 here is CASRAGTGGGGEAFF. CDR3 nucleotides: TGTGCCAGCAGGGCCGGGACAGGGGGCGGGGGTGAAGCTTTCTTT. Combining the CDR3 with reference TRBV2 and TRBJ1-1 gives the whole variable domain EPEVTQTPSHQVTQMGQEVILRCVPISNHLYFYWYRQILGQKVEFLVSFYNNEISEKSEIFDDQFSVERPDGSNFTLKIRSTKLEDSAMYFCASRAGTGGGGEAFFGQGTRLTVV.